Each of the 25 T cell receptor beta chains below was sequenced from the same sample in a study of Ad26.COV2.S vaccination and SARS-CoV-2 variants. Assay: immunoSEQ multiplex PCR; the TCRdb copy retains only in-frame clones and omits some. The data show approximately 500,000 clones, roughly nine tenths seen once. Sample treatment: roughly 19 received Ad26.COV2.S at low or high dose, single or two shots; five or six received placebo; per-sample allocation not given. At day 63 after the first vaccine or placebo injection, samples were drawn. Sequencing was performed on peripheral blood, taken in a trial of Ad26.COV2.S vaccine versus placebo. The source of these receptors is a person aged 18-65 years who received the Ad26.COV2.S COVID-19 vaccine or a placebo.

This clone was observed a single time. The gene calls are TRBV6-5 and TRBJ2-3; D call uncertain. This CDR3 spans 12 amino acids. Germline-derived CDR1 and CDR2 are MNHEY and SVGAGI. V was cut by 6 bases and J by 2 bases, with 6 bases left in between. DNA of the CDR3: TGTGCCAGCAGACTCCTCACAGATACGCAGTATTTT. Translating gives CASRLLTDTQYF.

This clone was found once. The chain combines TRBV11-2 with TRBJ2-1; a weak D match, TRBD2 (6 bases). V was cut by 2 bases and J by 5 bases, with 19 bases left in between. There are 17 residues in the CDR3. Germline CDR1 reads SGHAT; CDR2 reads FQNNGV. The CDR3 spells CASSLRSSAVTNNEQFF. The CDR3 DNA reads TGTGCCAGCAGCTTAAGGTCTAGCGCGGTGACGAACAATGAGCAGTTCTTC.

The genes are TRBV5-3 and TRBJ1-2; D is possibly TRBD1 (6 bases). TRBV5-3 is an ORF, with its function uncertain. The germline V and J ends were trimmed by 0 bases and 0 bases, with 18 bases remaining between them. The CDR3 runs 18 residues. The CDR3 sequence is CARSLGQGGGIANYGYTF. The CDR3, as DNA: TGTGCCAGAAGCTTGGGGCAGGGAGGGGGAATAGCTAACTATGGCTACACCTTC.

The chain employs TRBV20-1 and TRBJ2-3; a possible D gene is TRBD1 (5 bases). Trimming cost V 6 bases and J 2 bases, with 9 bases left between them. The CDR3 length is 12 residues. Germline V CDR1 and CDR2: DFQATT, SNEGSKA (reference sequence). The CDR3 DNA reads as TGCAGTGCAAGTGGGGCCACAGATACGCAGTATTTT. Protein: CSASGATDTQYF.

This CDR3 is CASTAGDSNYNEQFF. The CDR3 bases are TGCGCCAGCACCGCGGGGGACTCAAACTACAATGAGCAGTTCTTC. The chain links TRBV5-1 to TRBJ2-1; 7 nucleotides align to TRBD2. With 6 bases clipped from V and 3 bases from J, the junction kept 9 bases outside the gene matches. Germline V gives CDR1 SGHRS, CDR2 YFSETQ. The CDR3 runs 15 residues. Together with reference TRBV5-1 and TRBJ2-1, the CDR3 gives the full variable domain: KAGVTQTPRYLIKTRGQQVTLSCSPISGHRSVSWYQQTPGQGLQFLFEYFSETQRNKGNFPGRFSGRQFSNSRSEMNVSTLELGDSALYLCASTAGDSNYNEQFFGPGTRLTVL.

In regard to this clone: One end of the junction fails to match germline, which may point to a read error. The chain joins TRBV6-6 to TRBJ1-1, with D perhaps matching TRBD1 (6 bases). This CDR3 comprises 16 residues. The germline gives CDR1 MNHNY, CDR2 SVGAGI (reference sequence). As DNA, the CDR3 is TGTGCCAGCAGCTACTTACAGGGACCTTTAAACACTGAAGCTTTCTTT. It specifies CASSYLQGPLNTEAFF.

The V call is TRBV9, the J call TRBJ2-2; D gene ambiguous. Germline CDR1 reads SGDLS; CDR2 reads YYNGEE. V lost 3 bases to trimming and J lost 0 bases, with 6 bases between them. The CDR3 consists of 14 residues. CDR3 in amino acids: CASSDGPNTGELFF. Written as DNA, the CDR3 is TGTGCCAGCAGCGACGGCCCGAACACCGGGGAGCTGTTTTTT.

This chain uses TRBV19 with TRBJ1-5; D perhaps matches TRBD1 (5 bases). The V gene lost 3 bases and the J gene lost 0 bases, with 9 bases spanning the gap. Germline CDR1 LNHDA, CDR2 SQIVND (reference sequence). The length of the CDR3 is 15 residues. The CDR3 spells CASSIGGISNQPQHF. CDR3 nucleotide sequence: TGTGCCAGTAGTATCGGGGGTATTAGCAATCAGCCCCAGCATTTT.

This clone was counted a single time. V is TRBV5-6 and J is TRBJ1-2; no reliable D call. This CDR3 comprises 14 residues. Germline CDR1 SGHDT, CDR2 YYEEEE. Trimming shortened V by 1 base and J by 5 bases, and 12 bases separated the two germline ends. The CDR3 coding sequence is TGTGCCAGCAGCTTGCGTCAGAATTTTTATGGCTACACCTTC. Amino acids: CASSLRQNFYGYTF.

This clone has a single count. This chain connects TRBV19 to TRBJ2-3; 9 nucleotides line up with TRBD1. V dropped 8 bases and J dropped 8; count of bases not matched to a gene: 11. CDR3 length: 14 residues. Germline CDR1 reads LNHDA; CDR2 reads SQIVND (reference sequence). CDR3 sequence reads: CASFGTGQQGTQYF. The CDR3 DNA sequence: TGTGCCAGTTTTGGGACAGGGCAACAGGGTACGCAGTATTTT.

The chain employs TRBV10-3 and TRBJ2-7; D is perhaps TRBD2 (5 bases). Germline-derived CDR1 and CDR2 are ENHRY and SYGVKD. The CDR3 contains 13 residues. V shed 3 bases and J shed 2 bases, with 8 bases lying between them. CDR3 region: CAISEEGTYEQYF. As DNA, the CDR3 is TGTGCCATCAGTGAAGAGGGAACCTACGAGCAGTACTTC.

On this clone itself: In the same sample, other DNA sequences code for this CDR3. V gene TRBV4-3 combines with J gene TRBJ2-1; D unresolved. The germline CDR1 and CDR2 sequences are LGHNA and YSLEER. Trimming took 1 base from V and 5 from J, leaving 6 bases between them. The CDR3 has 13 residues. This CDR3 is CASSQGLHNEQFF. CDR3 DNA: TGCGCCAGCAGCCAAGGGCTACACAATGAGCAGTTCTTC.

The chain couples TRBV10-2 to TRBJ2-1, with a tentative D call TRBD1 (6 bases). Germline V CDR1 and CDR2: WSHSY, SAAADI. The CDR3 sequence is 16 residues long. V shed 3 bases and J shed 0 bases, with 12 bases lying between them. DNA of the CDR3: TGCGCCAGCAGTGACCCCAGGGGACGCTCCTACAATGAGCAGTTCTTC. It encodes CASSDPRGRSYNEQFF.

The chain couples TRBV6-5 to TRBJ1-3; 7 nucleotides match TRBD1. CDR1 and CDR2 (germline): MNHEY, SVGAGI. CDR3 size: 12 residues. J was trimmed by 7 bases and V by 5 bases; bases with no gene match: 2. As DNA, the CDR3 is TGTGCCAGCAGTCAACAGGGGAACACCATATATTTT. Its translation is CASSQQGNTIYF.

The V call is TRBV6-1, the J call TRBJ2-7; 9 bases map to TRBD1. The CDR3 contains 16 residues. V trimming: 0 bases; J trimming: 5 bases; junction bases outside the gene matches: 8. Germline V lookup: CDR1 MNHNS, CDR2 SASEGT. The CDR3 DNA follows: TGTGCCAGCAGTGAAGCCCCTGGACAGGGGTGGGACGAGCAGTACTTC. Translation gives CASSEAPGQGWDEQYF.

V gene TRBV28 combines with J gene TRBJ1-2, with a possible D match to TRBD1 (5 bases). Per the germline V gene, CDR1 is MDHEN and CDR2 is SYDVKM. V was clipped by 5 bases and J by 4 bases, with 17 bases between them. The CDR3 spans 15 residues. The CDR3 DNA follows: TGTGCCAGCAGTGAAATCGACAGTCCAGTCTATGGCTACACCTTC. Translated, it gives CASSEIDSPVYGYTF.

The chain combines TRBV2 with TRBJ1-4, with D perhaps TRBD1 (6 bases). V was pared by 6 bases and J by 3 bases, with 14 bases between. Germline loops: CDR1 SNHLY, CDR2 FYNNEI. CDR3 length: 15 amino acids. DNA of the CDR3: TGTGCCAGCAGCACGAACAGGGAGGCTAATGAAAAACTGTTTTTT. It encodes CASSTNREANEKLFF.

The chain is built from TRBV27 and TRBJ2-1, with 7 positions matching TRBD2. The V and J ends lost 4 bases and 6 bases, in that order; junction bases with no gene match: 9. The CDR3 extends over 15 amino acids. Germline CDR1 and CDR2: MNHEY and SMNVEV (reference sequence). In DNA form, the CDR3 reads TGTGCCAGCAGTTCCAGGGCACTAGCGAGCAATGAGCAGTTCTTC. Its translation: CASSSRALASNEQFF.

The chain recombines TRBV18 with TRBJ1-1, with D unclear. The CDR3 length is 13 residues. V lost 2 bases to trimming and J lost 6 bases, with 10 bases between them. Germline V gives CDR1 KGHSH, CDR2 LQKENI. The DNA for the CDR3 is TGTGCCAGCTCACCATTCACAGTATCTGAAGCTTTCTTT. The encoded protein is CASSPFTVSEAFF.

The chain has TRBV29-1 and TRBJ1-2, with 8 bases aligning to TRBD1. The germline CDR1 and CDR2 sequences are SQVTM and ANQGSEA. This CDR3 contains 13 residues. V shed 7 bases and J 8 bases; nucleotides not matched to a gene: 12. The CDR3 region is CSGTQGQGRGYTF. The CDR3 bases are TGCAGCGGCACCCAAGGACAGGGCCGGGGCTACACCTTC.

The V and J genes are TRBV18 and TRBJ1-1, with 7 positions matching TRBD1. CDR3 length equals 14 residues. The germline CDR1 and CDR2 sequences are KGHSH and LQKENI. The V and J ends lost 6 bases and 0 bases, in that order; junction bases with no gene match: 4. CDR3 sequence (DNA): TGTGCCAGCTCCCCGGACAGGATGAACACTGAAGCTTTCTTT. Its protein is CASSPDRMNTEAFF.

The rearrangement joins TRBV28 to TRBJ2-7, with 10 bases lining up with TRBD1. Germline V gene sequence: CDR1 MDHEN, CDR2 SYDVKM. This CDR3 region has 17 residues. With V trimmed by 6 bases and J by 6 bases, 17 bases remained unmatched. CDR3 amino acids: CASSELTGGGGWREQYF. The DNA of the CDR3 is TGTGCCAGCAGCGAACTGACAGGGGGCGGCGGTTGGCGCGAGCAGTACTTC.

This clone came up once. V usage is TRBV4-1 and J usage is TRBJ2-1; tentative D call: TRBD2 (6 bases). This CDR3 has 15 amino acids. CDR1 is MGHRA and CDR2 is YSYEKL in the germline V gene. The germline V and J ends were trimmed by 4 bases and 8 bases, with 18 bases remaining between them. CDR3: CASSLFGRIPDEQFF. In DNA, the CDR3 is TGCGCCAGCAGCCTTTTCGGGAGAATCCCGGATGAGCAGTTCTTC.

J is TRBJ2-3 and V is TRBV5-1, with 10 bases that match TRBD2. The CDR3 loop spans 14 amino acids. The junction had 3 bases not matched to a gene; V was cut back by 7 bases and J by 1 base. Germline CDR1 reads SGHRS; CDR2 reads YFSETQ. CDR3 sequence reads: CASASGGRTDTQYF. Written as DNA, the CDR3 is TGCGCCAGCGCTAGCGGGGGACGCACAGATACGCAGTATTTT.

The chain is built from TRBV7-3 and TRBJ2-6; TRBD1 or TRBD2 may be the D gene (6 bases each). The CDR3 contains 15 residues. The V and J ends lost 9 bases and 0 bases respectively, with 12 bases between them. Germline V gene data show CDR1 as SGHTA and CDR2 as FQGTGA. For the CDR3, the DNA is TGTGCCAGTTCGCCGGGGGCCTCTGGGGCCAACGTCCTGACTTTC. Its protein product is CASSPGASGANVLTF. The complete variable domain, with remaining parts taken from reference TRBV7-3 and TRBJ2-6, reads GAGVSQTPSNKVTEKGKYVELRCDPISGHTALYWYRQSLGQGPEFLIYFQGTGAADDSGLPNDRFFAVRPEGSVSTLKIQRTERGDSAVYLCASSPGASGANVLTFGAGSRLTVL.